Following are 30 T cell receptor beta chains from one sample sequenced in a study of cytomegalovirus exposure and HLA in healthy donors. In the PCR, 60 Vbeta and 13 Jbeta primers were used. Using immunoSEQ multiplex PCR, the repertoire was profiled, and TCRdb retains in-frame clones only, with some absent. The sample records 200,000 or so clones, 78% being singletons. The sample consisted of PBMCs. These receptors were obtained from a woman in her twenties or thirties in good health and CMV-seropositive.

The V call is TRBV18, the J call TRBJ2-7, with D possibly TRBD1 on 6 matching bases. Trimming left V 7 bases short and J 5 bases short, with 24 bases between. The CDR3 runs to 16 residues. CDR1 is KGHSH and CDR2 is LQKENI in the germline V gene. CDR3 in DNA: TGTGCCAGCTTGGGCTCGGCACAGGGTCCAACCAACGAGCAGTACTTC. Its protein product is CASLGSAQGPTNEQYF.

This chain links TRBV4-1 with TRBJ2-7; D gene ambiguous. This CDR3 is 16 amino acids long. Trimming pared 0 bases from V and 2 bases from J, leaving 14 bases between. Germline CDR1 is MGHRA and CDR2 is YSYEKL. The CDR3 sequence is CASSQDRAAGAYEQYF. The CDR3 nucleotides read TGCGCCAGCAGCCAAGATAGAGCCGCAGGTGCCTACGAGCAGTACTTC.

This chain links TRBV7-8 with TRBJ1-1; 8 bases align to TRBD1. The length of the CDR3 is 15 residues. The V segment lost 5 bases and the J segment 1 base; nucleotides outside the gene matches: 6. Germline lookup yields CDR1 SGHVS and CDR2 FQNEAQ. The CDR3 DNA follows: TGTGCCAGCAGCCGCCCCGGGACAGGGAACACTGAAGCTTTCTTT. Residues: CASSRPGTGNTEAFF.

V and J are TRBV15 and TRBJ2-3; no clear D gene. The V end lost 1 base, the J end lost 4 bases, and 9 bases lay between the germline ends. In germline, CDR1 is LNHNV, CDR2 YYDKDF (reference sequence). CDR3 length: 14 residues. This CDR3 is CATSRGSNSDTQYF. In DNA form, the CDR3 reads TGTGCCACCAGCAGAGGTAGCAATTCAGATACGCAGTATTTT.

The chain carries TRBV6-5 and TRBJ1-2; 10 bases match TRBD1. The V gene end was trimmed by 5 bases and the J gene end by 4 bases; junction bases not matched to a gene: 4. Per germline, CDR1 MNHEY and CDR2 SVGAGI. The CDR3 has 14 amino acids. CDR3 loop: CASSRQGATYGYTF. CDR3 DNA sequence: TGTGCCAGCAGTCGACAGGGGGCGACCTATGGCTACACCTTC.

The rearrangement links TRBV28 to TRBJ2-5; possibly TRBD2 for D (6 bases). CDR3 length equals 16 residues. Germline V lookup: CDR1 MDHEN, CDR2 SYDVKM. The V and J ends lost 7 bases and 2 bases respectively, with 20 bases between them. CDR3 amino acids: CASNRRGRRTQETQYF. In DNA form, the CDR3 reads TGTGCCAGCAACCGGAGGGGCCGGCGGACGCAAGAGACCCAGTACTTC.

V usage is TRBV2 and J usage is TRBJ1-5; tentative D call: TRBD1 (5 bases). With 6 bases removed from V and 4 bases from J, the gap between germline ends came to 13 bases. The germline gives CDR1 SNHLY, CDR2 FYNNEI. This CDR3 comprises 14 residues. The DNA for the CDR3 is TGTGCCAGCAGAGCACAGGTTGGTAATCAGCCCCAGCATTTT. Its protein is CASRAQVGNQPQHF.

This chain uses TRBV2 with TRBJ2-2; 8 positions agree with TRBD2. The CDR3 totals 15 residues. The junction had 12 bases not matched to a gene; V was cut back by 8 bases and J by 7 bases. Germline CDR1 and CDR2: SNHLY and FYNNEI. The CDR3 sequence: CASLSERENYGELFF. CDR3 nucleotides: TGTGCCAGCCTTTCGGAGCGGGAGAATTACGGGGAGCTGTTTTTT.

This clone was seen only a few times. This rearrangement joins TRBV28 to TRBJ2-6; D perhaps matches TRBD1 (5 bases). In germline, CDR1 is MDHEN, CDR2 SYDVKM. The V and J ends lost 3 bases and 2 bases respectively, with 8 bases between them. This CDR3 is built from 15 residues. The CDR3 loop reads CASSFVRAGANVLTF. The CDR3 nucleotides read TGTGCCAGCAGTTTCGTCAGGGCTGGGGCCAACGTCCTGACTTTC.

The chain recombines TRBV10-3 with TRBJ1-1; no reliable D call. The germline V gene encodes CDR1 ENHRY and CDR2 SYGVKD. V was shortened by 7 bases and J by 4 bases, with 7 bases between the two germline ends. CDR3 length: 11 residues. CDR3 amino acids: CAITSGTEAFF. The CDR3 DNA is TGTGCCATCACCTCGGGCACTGAAGCTTTCTTT.

This chain joins TRBV9 and TRBJ1-2, with D unclear. CDR1 and CDR2 from the germline V gene are SGDLS and YYNGEE. This CDR3 has 14 amino acids. The V and J ends lost 0 bases and 8 bases respectively, with 14 bases between them. CDR3 amino acids: CASSVGERAAGYTF. Here the CDR3 DNA reads TGTGCCAGCAGCGTAGGGGAGCGGGCGGCAGGCTACACCTTC.

The chain links TRBV5-1 to TRBJ2-2; 14 bases fit TRBD2. CDR1 is SGHRS, CDR2 YFSETQ, per germline. Losses at the gene ends were 1 base for V and 4 bases for J; bases not matched to a gene: 6. The CDR3 sequence is 18 residues long. CDR3 sequence reads: CASSLTTSGRGGTGELFF. CDR3 in DNA: TGCGCCAGCAGCTTGACGACTAGCGGGAGGGGTGGCACCGGGGAGCTGTTTTTT. Supplemented by reference TRBV5-1 and TRBJ2-2, the full variable domain reads KAGVTQTPRYLIKTRGQQVTLSCSPISGHRSVSWYQQTPGQGLQFLFEYFSETQRNKGNFPGRFSGRQFSNSRSEMNVSTLELGDSALYLCASSLTTSGRGGTGELFFGEGSRLTVL.

This clone was observed a handful of times. The chain joins TRBV7-3 to TRBJ2-2, with TRBD1 as a possible D gene (5 bases). Trimming stripped 5 bases from V and 6 bases from J, with 13 bases between. Germline V CDR1 and CDR2: SGHTA, FQGTGA. The CDR3 runs to 14 residues. The CDR3 DNA sequence: TGTGCCAGCAGCGATCAAGGGGTTCCCGGGGAGCTGTTTTTT. Translation gives CASSDQGVPGELFF. The full variable domain, with the rest looked up from reference TRBV7-3 and TRBJ2-2, is GAGVSQTPSNKVTEKGKYVELRCDPISGHTALYWYRQSLGQGPEFLIYFQGTGAADDSGLPNDRFFAVRPEGSVSTLKIQRTERGDSAVYLCASSDQGVPGELFFGEGSRLTVL.

The chain recombines TRBV28 with TRBJ2-5; 10 bases are a match to TRBD2. The DNA end favors TRBJ2-7, so the J call may be wrong. CDR3 length equals 13 residues. CDR1 and CDR2 (germline): MDHEN, SYDVKM. DNA of the CDR3: TGTGCCAGCCAAGGACTAGCGGATTACGAGCAGTACTTC. As protein: CASQGLADYEQYF.

This chain joins TRBV9 and TRBJ2-2, with unresolved D. CDR3 length: 13 amino acids. The V gene's germline CDR1 is SGDLS and CDR2 YYNGEE. Trimming shortened V by 2 bases and J by 4 bases, and 6 bases separated the two germline ends. Here the CDR3 reads CASSVAGTGELFF. CDR3 nucleotides: TGTGCCAGCAGCGTGGCTGGCACCGGGGAGCTGTTTTTT.

Only a few counts were recorded for this clone. The rearrangement joins TRBV28 to TRBJ1-3; perhaps TRBD1 as D (6 bases). Trimming took off 4 bases at V and 2 bases at J, with 12 bases between the two ends. Per germline, CDR1 MDHEN and CDR2 SYDVKM. The CDR3 runs to 15 residues. The CDR3 region has the DNA TGTGCCAGCAGTTCCCCGACAGGTCCTGGAAACACCATATATTTT. Its protein product is CASSSPTGPGNTIYF.

The V call is TRBV10-3, the J call TRBJ2-5; the D gene is possibly TRBD1 (5 bases). Trimming cost V 4 bases and J 1 base, with 13 bases left between them. CDR1 is ENHRY, CDR2 SYGVKD, per germline. The CDR3 spans 15 residues. CDR3 sequence reads: CAISGDTGIQETQYF. The DNA for the CDR3 is TGTGCCATCAGTGGGGATACAGGTATCCAAGAGACCCAGTACTTC.

The V call is TRBV2, the J call TRBJ2-1; D gene uncertain. V gave up 7 bases and J gave up 8 bases, with 12 bases separating them. Germline V gene data show CDR1 as SNHLY and CDR2 as FYNNEI. The CDR3 length is 12 residues. CDR3 residues: CASIADAYEQFF. CDR3 in DNA: TGTGCCAGCATCGCGGATGCATATGAGCAGTTCTTC. The full variable domain, in which reference TRBV2 and TRBJ2-1 provide the parts outside the CDR3, is EPEVTQTPSHQVTQMGQEVILRCVPISNHLYFYWYRQILGQKVEFLVSFYNNEISEKSEIFDDQFSVERPDGSNFTLKIRSTKLEDSAMYFCASIADAYEQFFGPGTRLTVL.

The rearrangement links TRBV19 to TRBJ2-7; D might be TRBD1 (5 bases). V lost 5 bases to trimming and J lost 5 bases, with 19 bases between them. The CDR3 contains 15 residues. CDR1 is LNHDA, CDR2 SQIVND, per germline (reference sequence). CDR3 residues: CASSPYRSTQDEQYF. CDR3 coding DNA: TGTGCCAGTAGTCCCTACAGGTCAACTCAGGACGAGCAGTACTTC.

CDR3 amino acids: CASSGRQPYGYTF. CDR3 sequence (DNA): TGTGCCAGCAGTGGCAGGCAACCCTATGGCTACACCTTC. The J gene is TRBJ1-2, the V gene TRBV25-1; D gene unclear. The germline gives CDR1 MGHDK, CDR2 SYGVNS. V gave up 4 bases and J gave up 4 bases, with 10 bases separating them. The CDR3 extends over 13 amino acids.

The chain carries TRBV6-5 and TRBJ1-1; D uncertain. The germline V and J ends were trimmed by 7 bases and 1 base, with 10 bases remaining between them. Germline values: CDR1 MNHEY, CDR2 SVGAGI. The CDR3 is 13 amino acids. The CDR3 nucleotides are TGTGCCAGCAAACGGGGTACGAACACTGAAGCTTTCTTT. Residues: CASKRGTNTEAFF.

This clone was seen only a few times. The chain uses TRBV5-1 and TRBJ2-3; D not resolved. CDR3 size: 16 residues. Germline CDR1 reads SGHRS; CDR2 reads YFSETQ. V lost 4 bases, J lost 0 bases, and 15 bases lay in between. The CDR3 sequence is CASSGTEIPSTDTQYF. As DNA, the CDR3 is TGCGCCAGCAGCGGAACAGAGATACCTAGCACAGATACGCAGTATTTT.

The V call is TRBV28, the J call TRBJ1-5; maybe TRBD1 (5 bases). V lost 8 bases, J lost 7 bases, and 12 bases lay in between. The CDR3 has 12 residues. Per germline, CDR1 MDHEN and CDR2 SYDVKM. CDR3 nucleotides: TGTGCCAGCTTCTCAGGGATCCAGCCCCAGCATTTT. This gives the protein CASFSGIQPQHF.

This clone has only one observation. The rearrangement joins TRBV28 to TRBJ2-7, with a possible D match to TRBD2 (6 bases). Germline V lookup: CDR1 MDHEN, CDR2 SYDVKM. CDR3 length: 12 residues. The V and J ends lost 7 bases and 6 bases respectively, with 13 bases between them. CDR3: CASNGTPLEQYF. CDR3 nucleotides: TGTGCCAGCAATGGGACTCCCCTCGAGCAGTACTTC.

The chain is built from TRBV10-3 and TRBJ1-2, with 12 bases identical to TRBD1. V shed 8 bases, J shed 3 bases, and the junction held 10 bases outside the gene matches. The CDR3 spans 16 residues. The germline gives CDR1 ENHRY, CDR2 SYGVKD. Here the CDR3 reads CAISWSGTGGDYGYTF. CDR3 DNA: TGTGCCATCTCCTGGAGCGGGACAGGGGGCGACTATGGCTACACCTTC.

This rearrangement joins TRBV7-2 to TRBJ2-1; TRBD1 might be the D (6 bases). The CDR3 has 15 residues. Germline assignment: CDR1 SGHTA and CDR2 FQGNSA. The V and J ends lost 3 bases and 5 bases respectively, with 14 bases between them. In nucleotides, the CDR3 is TGTGCCAGCAGCTTTGCCCTTGGGGGCCACAATGAGCAGTTCTTC. As protein: CASSFALGGHNEQFF. Filled out from reference TRBV7-2 and TRBJ2-1, the complete variable domain reads GAGVSQSPSNKVTEKGKDVELRCDPISGHTALYWYRQSLGQGLEFLIYFQGNSAPDKSGLPSDRFSAERTGGSVSTLTIQRTQQEDSAVYLCASSFALGGHNEQFFGPGTRLTVL.

This rearrangement joins TRBV7-2 to TRBJ2-3; 7 nucleotides align to TRBD2. Trimming took 1 base from V and 6 from J; bases not matched to a gene: 7. The CDR3 has 15 amino acids. CDR1 is SGHTA and CDR2 is FQGNSA in the germline V gene. In nucleotides, the CDR3 is TGTGCCAGCAGCTTAGTCGGCGGGGGTGGGGATACGCAGTATTTT. Its protein product is CASSLVGGGGDTQYF.

V gene TRBV7-2 combines with J gene TRBJ2-5; TRBD2 agrees at 7 bases. CDR1 and CDR2 (germline): SGHTA, FQGNSA. J lost 1 base, V lost 6 bases, and 8 bases had no gene match. The CDR3 is made up of 15 amino acids. CDR3 residues: CASSPTGLVQETQYF. CDR3 DNA sequence: TGTGCCAGCAGTCCGACCGGACTAGTCCAAGAGACCCAGTACTTC.

The chain uses TRBV5-4 and TRBJ2-2; TRBD2 aligns across 12 bases. The V segment lost 0 bases and the J segment 6 bases; nucleotides outside the gene matches: 9. This CDR3 comprises 18 residues. Germline CDR1 reads SGHNT; CDR2 reads YYREEE (reference sequence). Here the CDR3 reads CASSLDPSGGAFSGELFF. The CDR3 DNA sequence: TGTGCCAGCAGCTTGGACCCTAGCGGGGGGGCTTTTTCCGGGGAGCTGTTTTTT.

The chain couples TRBV27 to TRBJ2-3; D not resolved. Trimming removed 5 bases from V and 7 bases from J, with 10 bases in between. Germline CDR1 and CDR2: MNHEY and SMNVEV (reference sequence). This CDR3 region has 12 residues. The CDR3 sequence is CASSLNYYTQYF. The DNA of the CDR3 is TGTGCCAGCAGTCTGAACTATTATACGCAGTATTTT.